This T cell receptor (beta chain) originates from a study of Graves' ophthalmopathy and Graves' hyperthyroidism (dated by TCRdb to between 2018 and 2020). For context, the study as a whole: Peripheral blood samples were taken at the time of initial diagnosis, before any treatment was given. The study used signatures of the TCR beta repertoire to tell Graves' ophthalmopathy apart from Graves' hyperthyroidism and to predict which patients would progress to ophthalmopathy. In total, 135 blood samples were TCR-sequenced: approximately 42 ophthalmopathy, some 80 hyperthyroidism and some 17 hyperthyroidism-to-ophthalmopathy patients. To explore V-J signatures that separate ophthalmopathy from hyperthyroidism, a discovery set of 95 to 100 patients was enrolled, consisting of 43 with ophthalmopathy and approximately 57 with stable hyperthyroidism. An independent validation cohort comprised roughly 20 hyperthyroidism patients and over 15 patients who later progressed from hyperthyroidism to ophthalmopathy. T-cell repertoires of thyroid tissue and blood were compared in about 6 hyperthyroidism patients. Once sampling was done, hyperthyroidism patients were given methimazole at a starting dose of 30 mg daily, while ophthalmopathy patients were given high-dose intravenous methylprednisolone. Here is what the overall study found, with its caveats: Sample size was not predetermined statistically, and investigators were not blinded to group allocation. In cross-validation, the 13-signature model distinguished ophthalmopathy from stable hyperthyroidism with approximately 88% sensitivity and about 84% specificity, and in the test set the corresponding values were approximately 80% and 75%. In validation, the model predicted ophthalmopathy progression with nearly 71% sensitivity and about 77% specificity; eleven to twelve predicted patients were CT-confirmed with GO in a median of 6.5 months. Most expanded thyroid clonotypes with a frequency above 0.001 also appeared in blood, which suggests that blood repertoires may reflect the immune response in the thyroid.

Patients with ophthalmopathy had moderately to severely active disease, with a Clinical Activity Score of 3 or more, a NOSPECS grade of 4 or more, and a disease duration of less than 3 months. Patients with other autoimmune diseases, uncontrolled infections, pregnancy or lactation were excluded. Clinical symptoms, serum thyroxine, TRAb, thyroid ultrasound and orbital computed tomography formed the basis of the diagnosis. Ficoll-Paque density gradient centrifugation was used to isolate PBMCs from around 10 ml of fresh peripheral blood. Total RNA was extracted with Trizol reagent and quality-checked on an Agilent 2100 Bioanalyzer. TCR beta CDR3 regions were amplified from RNA transcripts for repertoire sequencing. The first round was an RT-PCR using HTBI primers with the Qiagen OneStep RT-PCR kit, and this first round was followed by a second-round multiplex PCR, then size selection and purification. Libraries were sequenced paired-end with 100 bp reads on an Illumina HiSeq2000. Per the original workflow: SOAPnuke was used to process the reads, throwing out any read that had adapters, had uncalled bases, had a mean Phred below 15, or lacked an exact constant-primer or identifier match. COPE v1.2.5 was used to merge high-quality paired reads. Each unique nucleotide sequence was treated as a clonotype, and MiTCR v1.1 was used to align the clonotypes to the IMGT TRB V, D and J references. The analysis was limited to V-J combinations with a frequency above 0.0001, which together covered about 99% of repertoires. For each V-J combination, a TCR clonal expansion and chaos score was defined as the ratio of F50 clonal expansion to chaos observed in the TCRdist matrix. Welch's t-statistics and random forest were used to reduce features to about a dozen V-J combinations, which were fed into a naive Bayes classifier. Thyroid-blood repertoire similarity was quantified with the Morisita-Horn index. The public sequencing data were trimmed at Q25 with fastp and processed into clonotypes with MiXCR by TCRdb, which kept only in-frame beta chains. Rows are combined by CDR3 protein, so each entry shows the most common genes and DNA. TCRdb's processing, not the study's, gives the V and J calls here. Here the sample has about 660,000 distinct CDR3 sequences; over 40% occur a single time. 3% to 4% of the sample comes from the top ten.

V and J lose 4 bases and 4 bases, and a span of 8 bases separates them. For CDR1 and CDR2, the germline V gene lists WSHSY and SAAADI. Spanning cysteine to phenylalanine, the CDR3 consists of 13 amino acids. The DNA shown is the 39-base CDR3, in frame from base 1. About this clonotype itself: The antigen this receptor binds is unknown. Base qualities are missing; no much larger clone stands one base away.

Recombination linked TRBV10-2 to TRBJ1-3; the D gene remains uncertain. The sample was peripheral blood. The clonotype was recovered from an adult man with Graves' ophthalmopathy. The CDR3 protein: CASSGSGGNTIYF. The nucleotide sequence reads as follows: TGCGCCAGCAGTGGTAGCGGGGGAAACACCATATATTTT.